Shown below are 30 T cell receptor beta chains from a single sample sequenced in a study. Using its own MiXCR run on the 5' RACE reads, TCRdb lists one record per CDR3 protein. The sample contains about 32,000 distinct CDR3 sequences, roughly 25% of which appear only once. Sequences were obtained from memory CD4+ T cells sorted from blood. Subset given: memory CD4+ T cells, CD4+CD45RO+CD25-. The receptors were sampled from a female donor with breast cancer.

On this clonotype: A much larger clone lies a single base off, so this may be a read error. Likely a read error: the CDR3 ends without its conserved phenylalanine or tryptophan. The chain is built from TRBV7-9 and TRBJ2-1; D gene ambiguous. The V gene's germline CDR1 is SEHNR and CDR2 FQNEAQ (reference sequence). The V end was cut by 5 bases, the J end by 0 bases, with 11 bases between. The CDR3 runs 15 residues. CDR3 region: CASSPSRPSYNEQFS. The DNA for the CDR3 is TGTGCCAGCAGCCCGAGTCGTCCCTCCTACAATGAGCAGTTCTCC.

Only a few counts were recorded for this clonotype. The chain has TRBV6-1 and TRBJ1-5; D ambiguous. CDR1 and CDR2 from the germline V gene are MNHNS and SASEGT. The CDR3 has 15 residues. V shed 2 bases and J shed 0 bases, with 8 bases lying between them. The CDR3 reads CASSEQVYSNQPQHF. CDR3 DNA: TGTGCCAGCAGTGAACAGGTTTATAGCAATCAGCCCCAGCATTTT.

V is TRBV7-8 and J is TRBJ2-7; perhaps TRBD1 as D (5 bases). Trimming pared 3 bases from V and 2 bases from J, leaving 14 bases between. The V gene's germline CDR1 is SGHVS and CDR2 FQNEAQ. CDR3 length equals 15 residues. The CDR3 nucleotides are TGTGCCAGCAGCTTCGATCCGCCAGGGACCTACGAGCAGTACTTC. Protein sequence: CASSFDPPGTYEQYF. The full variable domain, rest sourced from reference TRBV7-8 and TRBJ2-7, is GAGVSQSPRYKVAKRGQDVALRCDPISGHVSLFWYQQALGQGPEFLTYFQNEAQLDKSGLPSDRFFAERPEGSVSTLKIQRTQQEDSAVYLCASSFDPPGTYEQYFGPGTRLTVT.

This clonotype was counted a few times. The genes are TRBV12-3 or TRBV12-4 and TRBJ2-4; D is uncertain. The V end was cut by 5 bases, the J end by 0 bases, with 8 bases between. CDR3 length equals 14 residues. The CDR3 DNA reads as TGTGCCAGCAGTACGGACCTAGCCAAAAACATTCAGTACTTC. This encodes CASSTDLAKNIQYF.

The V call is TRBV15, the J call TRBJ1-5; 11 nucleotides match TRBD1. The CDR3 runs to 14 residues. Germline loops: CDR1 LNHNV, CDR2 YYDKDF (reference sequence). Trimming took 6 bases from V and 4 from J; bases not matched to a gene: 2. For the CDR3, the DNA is TGTGCCACCAGTCGGGACAGGGGGAATCAGCCCCAGCATTTT. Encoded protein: CATSRDRGNQPQHF.

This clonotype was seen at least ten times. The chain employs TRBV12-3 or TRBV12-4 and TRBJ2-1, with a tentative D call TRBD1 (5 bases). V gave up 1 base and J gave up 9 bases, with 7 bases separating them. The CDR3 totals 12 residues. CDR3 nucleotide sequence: TGTGCCAGCAGTTTAGGACAGATTGAGCAGTTCTTC. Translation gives CASSLGQIEQFF.

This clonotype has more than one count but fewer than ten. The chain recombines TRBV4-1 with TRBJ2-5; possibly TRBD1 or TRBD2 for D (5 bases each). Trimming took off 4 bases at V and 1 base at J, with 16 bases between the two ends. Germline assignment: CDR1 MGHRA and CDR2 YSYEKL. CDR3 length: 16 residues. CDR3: CASSPRDGVTQETQYF. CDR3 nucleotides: TGCGCCAGCAGCCCCCGGGACGGCGTGACCCAAGAGACCCAGTACTTC.

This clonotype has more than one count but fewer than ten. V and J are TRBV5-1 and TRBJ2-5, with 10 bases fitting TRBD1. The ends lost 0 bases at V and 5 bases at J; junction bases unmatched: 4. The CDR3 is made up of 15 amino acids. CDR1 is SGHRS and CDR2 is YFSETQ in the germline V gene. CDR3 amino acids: CASSLGQGAGETQYF. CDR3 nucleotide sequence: TGCGCCAGCAGCTTGGGACAGGGGGCCGGGGAGACCCAGTACTTC.

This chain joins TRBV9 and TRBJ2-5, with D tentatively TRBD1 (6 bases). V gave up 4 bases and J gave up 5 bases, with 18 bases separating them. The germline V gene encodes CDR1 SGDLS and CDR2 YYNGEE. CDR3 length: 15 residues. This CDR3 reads CASSPQTGSVETQYF. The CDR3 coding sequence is TGTGCCAGCAGCCCTCAGACAGGATCGGTGGAGACCCAGTACTTC.

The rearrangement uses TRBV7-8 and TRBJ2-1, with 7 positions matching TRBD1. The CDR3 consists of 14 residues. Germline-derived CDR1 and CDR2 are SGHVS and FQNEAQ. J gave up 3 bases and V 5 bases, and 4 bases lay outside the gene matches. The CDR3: CASSLGGLYNEQFF. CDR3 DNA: TGTGCCAGCAGCCTAGGGGGCCTCTACAATGAGCAGTTCTTC.

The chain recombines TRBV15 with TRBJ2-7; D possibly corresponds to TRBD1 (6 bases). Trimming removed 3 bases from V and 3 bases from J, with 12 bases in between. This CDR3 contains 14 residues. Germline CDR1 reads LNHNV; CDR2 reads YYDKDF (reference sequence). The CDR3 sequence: CATSRGTDSYEQYF. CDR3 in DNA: TGTGCCACCAGCAGGGGCACGGACAGCTACGAGCAGTACTTC.

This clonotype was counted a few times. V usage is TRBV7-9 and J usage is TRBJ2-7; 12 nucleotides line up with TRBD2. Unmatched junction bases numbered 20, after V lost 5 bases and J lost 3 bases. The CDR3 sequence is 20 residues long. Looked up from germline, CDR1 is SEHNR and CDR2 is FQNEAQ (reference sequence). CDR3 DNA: TGTGCCAGCAGCCAGGGACAGGCGACTAGCGGGAGTTTGGGCCTCTACGAGCAGTACTTC. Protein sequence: CASSQGQATSGSLGLYEQYF.

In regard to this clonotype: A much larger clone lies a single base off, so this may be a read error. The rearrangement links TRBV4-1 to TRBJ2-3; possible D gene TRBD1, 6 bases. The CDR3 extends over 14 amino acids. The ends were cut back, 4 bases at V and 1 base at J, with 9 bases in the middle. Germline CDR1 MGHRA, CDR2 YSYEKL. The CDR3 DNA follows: TGCGCCAGCAGCCCCGGACAGTGCACAGATACGCAGTATTTT. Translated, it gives CASSPGQCTDTQYF.

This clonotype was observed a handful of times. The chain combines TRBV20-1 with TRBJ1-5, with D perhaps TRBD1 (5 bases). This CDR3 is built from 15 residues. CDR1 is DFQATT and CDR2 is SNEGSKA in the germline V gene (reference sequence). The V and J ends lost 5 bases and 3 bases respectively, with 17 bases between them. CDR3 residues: CSAPNRDPYNQPQHF. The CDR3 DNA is TGCAGTGCTCCCAACCGGGACCCCTACAATCAGCCCCAGCATTTT.

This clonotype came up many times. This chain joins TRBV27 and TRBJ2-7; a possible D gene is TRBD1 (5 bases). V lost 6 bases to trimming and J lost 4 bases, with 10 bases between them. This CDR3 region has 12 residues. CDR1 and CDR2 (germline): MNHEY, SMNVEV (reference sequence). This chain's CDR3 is CASRKDSYEQYF. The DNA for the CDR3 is TGTGCCAGCAGAAAAGACAGTTACGAGCAGTACTTC.

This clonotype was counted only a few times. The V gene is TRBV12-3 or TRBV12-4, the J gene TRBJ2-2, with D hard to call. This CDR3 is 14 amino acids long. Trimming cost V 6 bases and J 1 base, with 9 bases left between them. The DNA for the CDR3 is TGTGCCAGCAGCCACGGGCAGAACACCGGGGAGCTGTTTTTT. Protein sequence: CASSHGQNTGELFF.

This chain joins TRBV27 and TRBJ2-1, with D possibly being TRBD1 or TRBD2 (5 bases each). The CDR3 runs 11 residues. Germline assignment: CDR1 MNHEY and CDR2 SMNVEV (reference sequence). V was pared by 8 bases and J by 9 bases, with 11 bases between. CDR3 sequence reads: CASHRGVEQFF. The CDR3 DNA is TGTGCCAGCCATAGGGGAGTTGAGCAGTTCTTC.

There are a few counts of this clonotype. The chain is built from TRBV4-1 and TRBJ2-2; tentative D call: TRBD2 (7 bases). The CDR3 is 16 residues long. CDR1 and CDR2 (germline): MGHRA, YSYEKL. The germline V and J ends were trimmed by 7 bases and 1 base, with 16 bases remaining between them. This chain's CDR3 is CASTFGGAENTGELFF. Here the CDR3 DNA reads TGCGCCAGCACCTTTGGGGGGGCGGAGAACACCGGGGAGCTGTTTTTT.

The CDR3 DNA sequence: TGTGCCAGCAGCGGACAGGGTTTCGGTGAAGCTTTCTTT. The encoded protein is CASSGQGFGEAFF. The rearrangement uses TRBV9 and TRBJ1-1; the match to TRBD1 covers 7 bases. The V segment lost 3 bases and the J segment 7 bases; nucleotides outside the gene matches: 6. The CDR3 is 13 residues long. The germline V gene has CDR1 SGDLS and CDR2 YYNGEE.

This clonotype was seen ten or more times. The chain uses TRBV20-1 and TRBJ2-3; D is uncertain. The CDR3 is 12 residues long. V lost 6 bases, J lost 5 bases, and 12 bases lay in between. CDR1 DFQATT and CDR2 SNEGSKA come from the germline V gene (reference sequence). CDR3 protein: CSAHLSKDTQYF. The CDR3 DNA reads TGCAGTGCCCACCTATCAAAAGATACGCAGTATTTT.

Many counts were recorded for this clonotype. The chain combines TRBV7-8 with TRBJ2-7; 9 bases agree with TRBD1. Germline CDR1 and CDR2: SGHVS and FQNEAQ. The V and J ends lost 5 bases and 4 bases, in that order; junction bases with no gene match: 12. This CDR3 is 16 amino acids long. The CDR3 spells CASSLLQGQGFYEQYF. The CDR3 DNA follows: TGTGCCAGCAGCCTACTGCAAGGACAGGGGTTTTACGAGCAGTACTTC.

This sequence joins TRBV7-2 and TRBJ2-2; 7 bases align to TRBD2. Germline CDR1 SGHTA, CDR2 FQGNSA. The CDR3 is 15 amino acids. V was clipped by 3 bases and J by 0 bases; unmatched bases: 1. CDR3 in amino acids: CASSFSGPNTGELFF. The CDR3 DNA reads TGTGCCAGCAGCTTTAGCGGGCCGAACACCGGGGAGCTGTTTTTT.

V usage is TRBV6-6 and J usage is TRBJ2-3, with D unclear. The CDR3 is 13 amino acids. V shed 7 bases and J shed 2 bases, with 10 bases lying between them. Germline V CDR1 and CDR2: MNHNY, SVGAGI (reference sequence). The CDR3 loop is CASMEDHTDTQYF. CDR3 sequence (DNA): TGTGCCAGCATGGAAGACCACACAGATACGCAGTATTTT.

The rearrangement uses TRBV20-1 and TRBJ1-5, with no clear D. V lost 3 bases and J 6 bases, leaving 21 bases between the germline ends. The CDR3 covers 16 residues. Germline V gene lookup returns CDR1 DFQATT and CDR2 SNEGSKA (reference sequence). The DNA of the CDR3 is TGCAGTGCTAGGAGCGGCACTCATAGTGGGGTTCAGCCCCAGCATTTT. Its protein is CSARSGTHSGVQPQHF.

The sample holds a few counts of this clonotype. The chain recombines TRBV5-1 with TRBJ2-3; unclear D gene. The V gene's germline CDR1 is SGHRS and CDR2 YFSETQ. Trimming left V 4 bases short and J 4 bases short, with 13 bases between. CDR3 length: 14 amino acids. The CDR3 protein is CASSPPNNPDTQYF. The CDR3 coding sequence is TGCGCCAGCAGCCCCCCTAACAATCCAGATACGCAGTATTTT.

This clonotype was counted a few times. DNA for the CDR3: TGTGCCAGCAGTTCTTTTCAGGGTTTGAACACCGGGGAGCTGTTTTTT. This gives the protein CASSSFQGLNTGELFF. J is TRBJ2-2 and V is TRBV5-5, with D perhaps TRBD1 (5 bases). This CDR3 region has 16 residues. Germline CDR1 reads SGHKS; CDR2 reads YYEKEE (reference sequence). The V end lost 5 bases, the J end lost 1 base, and 15 bases lay between the germline ends.

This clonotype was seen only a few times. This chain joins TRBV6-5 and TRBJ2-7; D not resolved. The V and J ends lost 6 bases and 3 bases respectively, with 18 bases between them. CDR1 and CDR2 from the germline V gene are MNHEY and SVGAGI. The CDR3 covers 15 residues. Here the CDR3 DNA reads TGTGCCAGCAGATTATCCGTCGACACCATCTACGAGCAGTACTTC. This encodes CASRLSVDTIYEQYF.

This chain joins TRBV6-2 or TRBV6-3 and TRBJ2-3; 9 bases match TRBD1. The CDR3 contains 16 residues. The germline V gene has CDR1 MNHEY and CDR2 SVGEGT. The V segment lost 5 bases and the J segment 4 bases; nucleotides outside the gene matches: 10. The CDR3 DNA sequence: TGTGCCAGCAGTATTGGGACAGGGAGAAACGCAGATACGCAGTATTTT. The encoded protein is CASSIGTGRNADTQYF.

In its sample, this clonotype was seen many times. In DNA, the CDR3 is TGTGCCAGCAGCTTAGTATCGGGGCACAATTCACCCCTCCACTTT. Protein sequence: CASSLVSGHNSPLHF. V and J are TRBV7-9 and TRBJ1-6, with D maybe TRBD1 (5 bases). This CDR3 has 15 amino acids. Germline CDR1 SEHNR, CDR2 FQNEAQ (reference sequence). The V gene lost 1 base and the J gene lost 7 bases, with 11 bases spanning the gap.

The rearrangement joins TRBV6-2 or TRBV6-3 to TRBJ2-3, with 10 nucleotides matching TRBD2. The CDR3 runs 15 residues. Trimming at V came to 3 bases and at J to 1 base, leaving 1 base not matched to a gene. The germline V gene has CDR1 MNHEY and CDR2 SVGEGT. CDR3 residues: CASSYGTSGTDTQYF. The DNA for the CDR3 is TGTGCCAGCAGTTATGGGACTAGCGGCACAGATACGCAGTATTTT.